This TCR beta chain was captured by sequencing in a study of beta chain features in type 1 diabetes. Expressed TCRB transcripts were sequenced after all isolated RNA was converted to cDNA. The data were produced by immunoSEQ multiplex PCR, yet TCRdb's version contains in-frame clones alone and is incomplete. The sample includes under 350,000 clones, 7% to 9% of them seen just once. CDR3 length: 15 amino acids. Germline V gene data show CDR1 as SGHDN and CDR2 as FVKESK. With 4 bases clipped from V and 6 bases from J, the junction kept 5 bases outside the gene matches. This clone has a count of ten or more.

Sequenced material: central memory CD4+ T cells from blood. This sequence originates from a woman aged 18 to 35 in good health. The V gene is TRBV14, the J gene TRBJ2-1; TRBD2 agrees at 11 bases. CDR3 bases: TGTGCCAGCAGCCTACTAGCGGGGGCTTCCAATGAGCAGTTCTTC. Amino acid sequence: CASSLLAGASNEQFF.